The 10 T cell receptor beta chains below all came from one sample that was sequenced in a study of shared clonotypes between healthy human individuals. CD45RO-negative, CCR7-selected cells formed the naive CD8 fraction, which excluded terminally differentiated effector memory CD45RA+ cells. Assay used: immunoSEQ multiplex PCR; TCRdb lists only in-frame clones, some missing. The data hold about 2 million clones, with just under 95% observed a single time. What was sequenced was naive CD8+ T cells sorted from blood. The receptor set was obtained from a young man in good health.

CDR3 in amino acids: CASSLGLGSPLHF. For the CDR3, the DNA is TGTGCCAGCAGCTTGGGTCTCGGATCACCCCTCCACTTT. V is TRBV5-5 and J is TRBJ1-6; D call uncertain. Trimming cost V 0 bases and J 10 bases, with 8 bases left between them. The CDR3 spans 13 residues. In germline, CDR1 is SGHKS, CDR2 YYEKEE (reference sequence).

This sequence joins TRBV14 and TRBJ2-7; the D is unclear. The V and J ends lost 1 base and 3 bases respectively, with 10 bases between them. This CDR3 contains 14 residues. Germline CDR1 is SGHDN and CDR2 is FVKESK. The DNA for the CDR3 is TGTGCCAGCAGCCAAGGCTCGGCTTTCTACGAGCAGTACTTC. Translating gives CASSQGSAFYEQYF.

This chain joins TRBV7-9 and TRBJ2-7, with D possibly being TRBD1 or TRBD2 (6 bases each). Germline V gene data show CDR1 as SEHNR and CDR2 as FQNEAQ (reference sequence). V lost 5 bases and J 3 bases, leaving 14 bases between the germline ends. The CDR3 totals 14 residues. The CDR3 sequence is CASSDTGANYEQYF. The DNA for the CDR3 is TGTGCCAGCAGCGACACGGGGGCGAACTACGAGCAGTACTTC.

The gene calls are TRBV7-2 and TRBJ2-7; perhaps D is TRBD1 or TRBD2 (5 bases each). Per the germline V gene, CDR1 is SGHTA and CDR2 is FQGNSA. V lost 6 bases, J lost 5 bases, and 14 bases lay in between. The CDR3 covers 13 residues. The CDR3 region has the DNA TGTGCCAGCAGTTTTGGACGGGGCCACGAGCAGTACTTC. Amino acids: CASSFGRGHEQYF.

CDR3 sequence reads: CAISDGFGETQYF. The CDR3 DNA is TGTGCCATCAGTGACGGGTTCGGAGAGACCCAGTACTTC. V is TRBV10-3 and J is TRBJ2-5; D uncertain. Germline loops: CDR1 ENHRY, CDR2 SYGVKD. V was cut by 3 bases and J by 4 bases, with 9 bases left in between. CDR3 length equals 13 residues.

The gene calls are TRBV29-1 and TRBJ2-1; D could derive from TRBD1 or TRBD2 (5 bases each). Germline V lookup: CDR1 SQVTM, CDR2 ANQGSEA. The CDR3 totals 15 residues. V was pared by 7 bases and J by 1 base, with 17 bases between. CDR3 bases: TGCAGCGCATTTCCCCGGGGACCATCCTACAATGAGCAGTTCTTC. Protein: CSAFPRGPSYNEQFF.

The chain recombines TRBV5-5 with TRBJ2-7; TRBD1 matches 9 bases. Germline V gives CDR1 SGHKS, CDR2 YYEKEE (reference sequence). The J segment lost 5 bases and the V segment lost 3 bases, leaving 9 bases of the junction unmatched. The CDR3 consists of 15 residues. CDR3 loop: CASSSLGQGVHEQYF. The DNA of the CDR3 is TGTGCCAGCAGCTCTCTGGGACAGGGCGTCCACGAGCAGTACTTC.

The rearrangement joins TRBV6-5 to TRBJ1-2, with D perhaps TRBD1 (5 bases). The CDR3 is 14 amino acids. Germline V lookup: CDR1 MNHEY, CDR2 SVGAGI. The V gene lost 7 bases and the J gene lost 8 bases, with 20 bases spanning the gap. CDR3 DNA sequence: TGTGCCAGCAAGGAGGGATTAGGGGCTTTCGGCTACACCTTC. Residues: CASKEGLGAFGYTF.

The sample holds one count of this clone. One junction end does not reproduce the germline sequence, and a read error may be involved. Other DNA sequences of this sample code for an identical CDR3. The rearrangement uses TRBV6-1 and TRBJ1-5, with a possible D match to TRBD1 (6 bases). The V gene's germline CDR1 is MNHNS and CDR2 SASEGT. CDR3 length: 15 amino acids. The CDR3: CASKGTLNSNQPQHF. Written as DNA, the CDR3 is TGCGCCAGCAAGGGGACACTTAACAGCAATCAGCCCCAGCATTTT.

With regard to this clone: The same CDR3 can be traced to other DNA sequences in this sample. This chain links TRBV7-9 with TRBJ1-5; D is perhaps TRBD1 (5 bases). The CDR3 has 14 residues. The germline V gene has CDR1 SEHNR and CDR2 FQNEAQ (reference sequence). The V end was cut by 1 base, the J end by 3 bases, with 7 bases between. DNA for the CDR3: TGTGCCAGCAGCTTAGGGGACTCCAATCAGCCCCAGCATTTT. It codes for CASSLGDSNQPQHF.